These 21 T cell receptor delta chains were all obtained from the same sample, sequenced in a study of gamma-delta T cells after stem cell transplantation. TCRdb re-processed the RT-PCR reads using CATT. Found here are about 1,100 delta-chain clones, approximately 13% of them singletons; the top ten hold approximately 30%. Source material: gamma-delta T cells. All receptors derive from a human donor. It is not recorded whose cells these are; they may come from a transplant donor.

Turning to this clone: It differs at one base from a far larger clone, so likely a read error. This CDR3 is also generated by other DNA sequences in the sample. This chain connects TRDV1 to TRDJ1; D is tentatively TRDD2 or TRDD3 (7 bases each). V was trimmed by 0 bases and J by 0 bases, leaving 32 bases between them. Germline CDR1 is TSWWSYY and CDR2 is QGS. The CDR3 covers 23 residues. For the CDR3, the DNA is TGTGCTCTTGGGGAACTAGGGACTCTTCCTAAGTCTGACTGGGGCCCCTACACCGATAAACTCATCTTT. Amino acids: CALGELGTLPKSDWGPYTDKLIF.

This clone was observed a handful of times. This is likely an artifact of a read error, given a far larger clone one base away. V and J are TRDV2 and TRDJ1, with 10 bases fitting TRDD3. CDR1 is GEAIGNYY and CDR2 is EKD in the germline V gene. V dropped 0 bases and J dropped 2; count of bases not matched to a gene: 14. The CDR3 length is 19 residues. The CDR3 DNA follows: TGTGCCTGTGACACCGTAACCGGAGGACTGGGGGATGAAACCGATAAACTCATCTTT. Translated, it gives CACDTVTGGLGDETDKLIF.

A few counts support this clone. This likely traces to a read error, being one base from a far larger clone. V usage is TRDV2 and J usage is TRDJ3; D remains ambiguous. The CDR3 spans 18 residues. The germline gives CDR1 GEAIGNYY, CDR2 EKD. The CDR3 DNA is TGTGCCTGTGACACAGTACTGTCGAGCTCCCGGGACACCCGACAGATGTTTTTC. Translated, it gives CACDTVLSSSRDTRQMFF.

This clone is labeled medium-sized (0.01 to 0.1%). Germline and junction disagree at one end, which may indicate a read error. Other nucleotide sequences from this sample produce the same CDR3. The CDR3 sequence: CACDTAGGLSSWDTRQMFF. The CDR3 nucleotides read TGTGCCTGTGACACCGCTGGGGGATTAAGCTCCTGGGACACCCGACAGATGTTTTTT. The chain employs TRDV2 and TRDJ3; 9 nucleotides match TRDD3. From germline, CDR1 is GEAIGNYY and CDR2 EKD. The CDR3 spans 19 residues.

Concerning this clone itself: Since a far larger clone is one base different, this is likely a read error. The chain recombines TRDV1 with TRDJ1, with D possibly matching TRDD3 (6 bases). The CDR3 spans 25 residues. Germline V gene sequence: CDR1 TSWWSYY, CDR2 QGS. As DNA, the CDR3 is TGTGCTCTTGGGTCATCACCCGAGAGCTGGGGCGTCATATCCTGGATCTTCTCGTACACCGATAAACCCATCTTT. This encodes CALGSSPESWGVISWIFSYTDKPIF.

The table lists this clone with a few counts. A far more abundant clone sits one base away, making this likely a read error. The chain couples TRDV2 to TRDJ1; 10 nucleotides align to TRDD3. CDR3 length equals 19 residues. Germline values: CDR1 GEAIGNYY, CDR2 EKD. CDR3 nucleotide sequence: TGTGCCTGTGACACCATAACCGGAGGACTGGGGGATGAAACCGATAAACCCATCTTT. Residues: CACDTITGGLGDETDKPIF.

This clone was observed a few times. A far larger clone is one base from this, pointing to a likely read error. The chain carries TRDV2 and TRDJ1; 10 bases are a match to TRDD3. Trimming cost V 8 bases and J 3 bases; bases outside gene matches: 11. The CDR3 covers 15 residues. In germline, CDR1 is GEAIGNYY, CDR2 EKD. The DNA of the CDR3 is TGTGCCTATGTCCTACTGGGGGATGCGGCCGATAAACTCATCTTT. This sequence encodes CAYVLLGDAADKLIF.

This clone has a handful of counts. The protein TCRdb lists belongs to a much larger clone and differs from this DNA's translation at residue 7, which points to a read error; the protein shown is made from the DNA. The chain couples TRDV1 to TRDJ1; TRDD3 matches 13 bases. This CDR3 spans 21 amino acids. V trimming: 2 bases; J trimming: 1 base; junction bases outside the gene matches: 16. Germline CDR1 and CDR2: TSWWSYY and QGS. The CDR3 sequence is CALGEACPLYWGIRVTDKLIF. The CDR3 coding sequence is TGTGCTCTTGGGGAAGCCTGCCCACTTTACTGGGGGATACGCGTCACCGATAAACTCATCTTT.

This clone was counted only a few times. The chain links TRDV2 to TRDJ1, with unresolved D. Germline V lookup: CDR1 GEAIGNYY, CDR2 EKD. Trimming removed 4 bases from V and 0 bases from J, with 11 bases in between. CDR3 length: 14 residues. CDR3 in DNA: TGTGCCTGTGATGAGGTCTTGTACACCGATAAACTCATCTTT. Its translation: CACDEVLYTDKLIF.

This clone was observed a handful of times. A read error is the likely source, as a far larger clone sits one nucleotide away. Within the sample, other DNA sequences also encode this same CDR3. The chain combines TRDV1 with TRDJ1; a weak D match, TRDD3 (5 bases). The CDR3 runs to 14 residues. Germline CDR1 and CDR2: TSWWSYY and QGS. V shed 6 bases and J shed 11 bases, with 22 bases lying between them. The CDR3 loop reads CALGRGIPHLKLIF. CDR3 nucleotides: TGTGCTCTTGGACGAGGGATCCCTCACCTTAAGCTCATCTTT.

This clone rates as medium-sized. This chain links TRDV2 with TRDJ1, with 8 bases lining up with TRDD3. The trim removed 0 bases at V and 3 bases at J, leaving 5 bases unmatched. This CDR3 is 15 amino acids long. Germline CDR1 and CDR2: GEAIGNYY and EKD. The DNA of the CDR3 is TGTGCCTGTGACACCTGGGGGATCCGGCCCGATAAACTCATCTTT. Translating it yields CACDTWGIRPDKLIF.

This clone showed up just a few times. A far larger clone differs by one base, so this is likely a read error. The CDR3 loop reads CACVPLVTSDPGGGTDKPIF. CDR3 nucleotides: TGTGCCTGTGTTCCCCTCGTTACCTCCGACCCAGGGGGTGGGACCGATAAACCCATCTTT. The rearrangement uses TRDV2 and TRDJ1; D is possibly TRDD3 (5 bases). Germline V CDR1 and CDR2: GEAIGNYY, EKD. This CDR3 spans 20 amino acids.

This clone was counted only a few times. With a much larger clone just one base away, this may be a read error. The rearrangement uses TRDV1 and TRDJ1; TRDD3 is a possible D gene (6 bases). V gave up 0 bases and J gave up 0 bases, with 17 bases separating them. Germline values: CDR1 TSWWSYY, CDR2 QGS. CDR3 length equals 18 residues. The chain's CDR3 is CALGELWALGVHTDKLIF. CDR3 nucleotide sequence: TGTGCTCTTGGGGAACTATGGGCTTTGGGGGTCCACACCGATAAACTCATCTTT.

CDR3: CALGDRVLALGDYTDKLIF. The CDR3 coding sequence is TGTGCTCTTGGGGACCGCGTATTGGCCCTGGGGGATTACACCGATAAACTCATCTTT. This chain joins TRDV1 and TRDJ1, with 9 bases identical to TRDD3. V shed 3 bases and J 0 bases; nucleotides not matched to a gene: 14. The germline V gene has CDR1 TSWWSYY and CDR2 QGS. The CDR3 extends over 19 amino acids.

V is TRDV1 and J is TRDJ1, with D possibly being TRDD2 or TRDD3 (7 bases each). The CDR3 is 23 amino acids. V was pared by 1 base and J by 0 bases, with 33 bases between. Germline CDR1 TSWWSYY, CDR2 QGS. The CDR3 DNA reads TGTGCTCTTGGGGAACCTTCGTTTCCTACCCTACTGGGGACTGCACCGTACACCGATAAACTCATCTTT. Its translation is CALGEPSFPTLLGTAPYTDKLIF.

This clone has a handful of counts. A far bigger clonotype differs at one base, so this is likely a read error. The same CDR3 also results from other DNA sequences found in this sample. The chain carries TRDV2 and TRDJ1; possibly TRDD3 for D (6 bases). Germline assignment: CDR1 GEAIGNYY and CDR2 EKD. This CDR3 is 18 amino acids long. CDR3 amino acids: CACDPVLGIEPDTDKLIF. DNA for the CDR3: TGCGCCTGTGACCCCGTACTGGGAATCGAGCCTGACACCGATAAACTCATCTTT.

By proportion, this clone is medium-sized. The chain uses TRDV3 and TRDJ1, with unresolved D. Per germline, CDR1 TVYSNPD and CDR2 GDNSRS (reference sequence). V was cut by 5 bases and J by 3 bases, with 19 bases left in between. The CDR3 has 14 amino acids. CDR3 nucleotide sequence: TGTGCCATGCGGGAGGGTATCGGGTCCGATAAACTCATCTTT. Protein product: CAMREGIGSDKLIF.

By share of the sample, this clone is medium-sized. V and J are TRDV3 and TRDJ1, with D uncertain. The V end lost 0 bases, the J end lost 0 bases, and 11 bases lay between the germline ends. The CDR3 consists of 14 residues. The germline CDR1 and CDR2 sequences are TVYSNPD and GDNSRS (reference sequence). The CDR3 protein is CAFSPPLYTDKLIF. The CDR3 DNA follows: TGTGCCTTTAGTCCCCCCTTGTACACCGATAAACTCATCTTT.

This clone is termed large. The sample has other DNA sequences that encode this CDR3 too. The chain joins TRDV2 to TRDJ1; tentative D call: TRDD3 (5 bases). Germline CDR1 and CDR2: GEAIGNYY and EKD. CDR3 length: 19 amino acids. V was trimmed by 2 bases and J by 0 bases, leaving 24 bases between them. The CDR3 spells CACDNLIGPGGEDTDKLIF. CDR3 coding DNA: TGTGCCTGTGACAATCTAATTGGCCCGGGTGGGGAGGACACCGATAAACTCATCTTT.

Relative to its sample, this clone is hyperexpanded (1% or more). The sample contains more than one DNA sequence encoding this CDR3. The chain is built from TRDV2 and TRDJ3, with a tentative D call TRDD3 (5 bases). Deletions cut 0 bases from V and 3 bases from J, with 11 bases between. The V gene's germline CDR1 is GEAIGNYY and CDR2 EKD. CDR3 length equals 17 residues. CDR3 region: CACDTIRGDWDTRQMFF. The CDR3 DNA sequence: TGTGCCTGTGACACCATCCGGGGAGACTGGGACACCCGACAGATGTTTTTC.

Turning to this clone: This likely reflects a read error, since a far larger clone is one base away. The CDR3 nucleotides read TGTGCTCCTGGACGAGGGATCCCTCACCTTAAACTCATCTTT. This sequence encodes CAPGRGIPHLKLIF. The chain uses TRDV1 and TRDJ1, with TRDD3 as a possible D gene (5 bases). The V and J ends lost 10 bases and 7 bases respectively, with 22 bases between them. Germline V lookup: CDR1 TSWWSYY, CDR2 QGS. The CDR3 sequence is 14 residues long.